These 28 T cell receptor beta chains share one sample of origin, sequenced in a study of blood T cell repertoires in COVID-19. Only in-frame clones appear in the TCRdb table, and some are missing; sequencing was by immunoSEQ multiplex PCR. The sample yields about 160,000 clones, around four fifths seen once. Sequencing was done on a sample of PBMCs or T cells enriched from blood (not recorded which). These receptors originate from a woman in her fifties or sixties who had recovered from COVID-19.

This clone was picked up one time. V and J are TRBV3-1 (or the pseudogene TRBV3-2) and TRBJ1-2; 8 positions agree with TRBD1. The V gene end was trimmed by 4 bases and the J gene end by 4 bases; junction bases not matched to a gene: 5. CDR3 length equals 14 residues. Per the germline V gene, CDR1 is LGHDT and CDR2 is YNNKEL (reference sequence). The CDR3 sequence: CASSRGQGSYGYTF. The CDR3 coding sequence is TGTGCCAGCAGCCGAGGACAGGGAAGCTATGGCTACACCTTC.

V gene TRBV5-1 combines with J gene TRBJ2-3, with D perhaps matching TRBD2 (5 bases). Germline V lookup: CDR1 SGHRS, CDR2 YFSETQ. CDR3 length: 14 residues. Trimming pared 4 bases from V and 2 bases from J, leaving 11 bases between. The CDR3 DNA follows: TGCGCCAGCAGCCCGAGGGCAGACACAGATACGCAGTATTTT. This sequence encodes CASSPRADTDTQYF.

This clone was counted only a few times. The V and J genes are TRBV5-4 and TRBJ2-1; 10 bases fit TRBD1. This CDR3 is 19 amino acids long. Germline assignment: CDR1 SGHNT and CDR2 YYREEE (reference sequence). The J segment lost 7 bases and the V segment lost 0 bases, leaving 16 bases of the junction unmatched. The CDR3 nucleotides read TGTGCCAGCAGCTTGGTCAATCCCCCTCTAGACAGGGGGCAAAATGAGCAGTTCTTC. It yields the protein CASSLVNPPLDRGQNEQFF.

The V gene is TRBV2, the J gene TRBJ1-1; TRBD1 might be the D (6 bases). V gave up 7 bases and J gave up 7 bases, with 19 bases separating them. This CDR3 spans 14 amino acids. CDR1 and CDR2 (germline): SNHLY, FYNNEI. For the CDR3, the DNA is TGTGCCAGCAACCCAGGGGCCATGAGAGTTGAAGCTTTCTTT. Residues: CASNPGAMRVEAFF.

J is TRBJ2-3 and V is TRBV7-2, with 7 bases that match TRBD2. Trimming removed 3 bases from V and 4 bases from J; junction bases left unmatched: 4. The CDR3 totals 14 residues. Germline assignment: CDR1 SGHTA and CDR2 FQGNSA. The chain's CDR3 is CASSFSGLSDTQYF. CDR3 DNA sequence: TGTGCCAGCAGCTTTTCGGGACTATCAGATACGCAGTATTTT.

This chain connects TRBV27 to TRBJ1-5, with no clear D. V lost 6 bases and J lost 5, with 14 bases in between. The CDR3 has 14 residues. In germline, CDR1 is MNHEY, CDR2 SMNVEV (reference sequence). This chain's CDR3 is CASRRHVGDQPQHF. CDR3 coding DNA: TGTGCCAGCAGACGGCATGTCGGGGATCAGCCCCAGCATTTT.

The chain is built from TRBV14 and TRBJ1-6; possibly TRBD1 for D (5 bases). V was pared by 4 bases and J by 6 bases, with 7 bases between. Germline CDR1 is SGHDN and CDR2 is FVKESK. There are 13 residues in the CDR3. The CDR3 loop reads CASSLQGNSPLHF. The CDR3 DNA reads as TGTGCCAGCAGCCTCCAGGGTAATTCACCCCTCCACTTT.

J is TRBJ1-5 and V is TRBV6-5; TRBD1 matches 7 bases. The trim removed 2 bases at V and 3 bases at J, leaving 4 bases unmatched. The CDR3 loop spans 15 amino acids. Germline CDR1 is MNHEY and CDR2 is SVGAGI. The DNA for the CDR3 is TGTGCCAGCAGTTACGACGGGACAGCCAATCAGCCCCAGCATTTT. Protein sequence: CASSYDGTANQPQHF.

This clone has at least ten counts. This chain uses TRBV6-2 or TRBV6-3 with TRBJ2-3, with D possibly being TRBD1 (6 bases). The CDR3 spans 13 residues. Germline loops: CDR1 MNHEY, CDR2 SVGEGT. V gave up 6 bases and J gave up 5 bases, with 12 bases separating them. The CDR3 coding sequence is TGTGCCAGCAGCAAACAGGGAGTAGATACGCAGTATTTT. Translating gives CASSKQGVDTQYF.

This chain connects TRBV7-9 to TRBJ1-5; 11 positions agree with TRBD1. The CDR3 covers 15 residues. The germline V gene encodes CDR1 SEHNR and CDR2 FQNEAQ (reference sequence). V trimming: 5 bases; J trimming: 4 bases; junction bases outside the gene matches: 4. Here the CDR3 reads CASSAGTGGNQPQHF. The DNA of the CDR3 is TGTGCCAGCAGCGCGGGGACAGGGGGTAATCAGCCCCAGCATTTT.

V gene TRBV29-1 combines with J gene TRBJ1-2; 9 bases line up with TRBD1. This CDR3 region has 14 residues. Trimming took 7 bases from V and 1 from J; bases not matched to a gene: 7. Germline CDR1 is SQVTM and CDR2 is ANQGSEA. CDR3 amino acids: CSATGQGGNYGYTF. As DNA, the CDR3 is TGCAGCGCCACGGGACAGGGAGGTAACTATGGCTACACCTTC.

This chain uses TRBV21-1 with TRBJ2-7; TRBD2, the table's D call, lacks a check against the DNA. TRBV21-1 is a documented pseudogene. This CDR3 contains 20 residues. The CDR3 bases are TGTGCCAGCAGCAAAGCCCTCGCTCTGCCCGCGGGAGGGCCTTTTGGGGAGCAGTACGTC. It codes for CASSKALALPAGGPFGEQYV.

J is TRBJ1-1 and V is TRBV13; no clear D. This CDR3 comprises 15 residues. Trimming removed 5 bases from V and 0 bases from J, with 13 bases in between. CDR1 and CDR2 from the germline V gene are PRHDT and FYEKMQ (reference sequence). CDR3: CASSHRVAMNTEAFF. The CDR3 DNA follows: TGTGCCAGCAGCCACCGTGTAGCCATGAACACTGAAGCTTTCTTT.

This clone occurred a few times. The DNA of the CDR3 is TGTGCCAGCAGTCCCTCCCCGTTCGGACAGGGTGTTGAAAAACTGTTTTTT. Its protein product is CASSPSPFGQGVEKLFF. The V and J genes are TRBV28 and TRBJ1-4; 8 bases match TRBD1. CDR3 length: 17 residues. V lost 5 bases and J lost 7; bases outside the gene matches: 15. Germline V gene lookup returns CDR1 MDHEN and CDR2 SYDVKM.

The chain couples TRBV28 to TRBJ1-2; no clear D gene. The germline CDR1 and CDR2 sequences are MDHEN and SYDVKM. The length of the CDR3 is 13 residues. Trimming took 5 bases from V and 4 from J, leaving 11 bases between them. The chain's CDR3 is CASSEEIAYGYTF. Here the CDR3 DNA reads TGTGCCAGCAGTGAGGAGATAGCCTATGGCTACACCTTC.

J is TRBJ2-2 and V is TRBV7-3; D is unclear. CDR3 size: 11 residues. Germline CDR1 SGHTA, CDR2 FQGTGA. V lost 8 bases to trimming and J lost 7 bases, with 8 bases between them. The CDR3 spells CASGSGGELFF. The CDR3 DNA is TGTGCCAGCGGGTCGGGCGGGGAGCTGTTTTTT.

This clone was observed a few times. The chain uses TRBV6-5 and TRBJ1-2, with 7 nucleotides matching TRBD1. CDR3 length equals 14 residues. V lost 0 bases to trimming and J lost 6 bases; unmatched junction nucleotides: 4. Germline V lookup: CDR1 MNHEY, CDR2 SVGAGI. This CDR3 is CASSYSTGRNGYTF. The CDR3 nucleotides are TGTGCCAGCAGTTACTCGACAGGGAGAAATGGCTACACCTTC.

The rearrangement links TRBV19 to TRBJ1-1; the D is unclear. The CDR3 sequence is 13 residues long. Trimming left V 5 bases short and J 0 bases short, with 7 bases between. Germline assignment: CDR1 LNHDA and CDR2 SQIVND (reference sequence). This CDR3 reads CASSGSVNTEAFF. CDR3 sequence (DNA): TGTGCCAGTAGTGGTTCAGTGAACACTGAAGCTTTCTTT.

CDR3 region: CAISDRVSYGYTF. CDR3 sequence (DNA): TGTGCCATCAGTGACAGGGTGAGCTATGGCTACACCTTC. V is TRBV10-3 and J is TRBJ1-2; D possibly corresponds to TRBD1 (5 bases). Per germline, CDR1 ENHRY and CDR2 SYGVKD. The CDR3 totals 13 residues. V shed 3 bases and J shed 4 bases, with 9 bases lying between them.

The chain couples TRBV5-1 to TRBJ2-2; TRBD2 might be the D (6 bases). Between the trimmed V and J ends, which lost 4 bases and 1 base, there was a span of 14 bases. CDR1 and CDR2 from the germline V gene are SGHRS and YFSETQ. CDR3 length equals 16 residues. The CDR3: CASSHKLAKNTGELFF. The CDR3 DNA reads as TGCGCCAGCAGCCACAAGCTAGCGAAGAACACCGGGGAGCTGTTTTTT.

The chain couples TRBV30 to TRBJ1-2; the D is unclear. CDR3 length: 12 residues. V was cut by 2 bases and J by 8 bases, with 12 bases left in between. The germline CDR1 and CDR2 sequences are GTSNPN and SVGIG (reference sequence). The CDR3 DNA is TGTGCCTGGAGTCCGGGTGTACGAGGCTACACCTTC. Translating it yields CAWSPGVRGYTF. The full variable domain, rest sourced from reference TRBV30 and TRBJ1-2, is SQTIHQWPATLVQPVGSPLSLECTVEGTSNPNLYWYRQAAGRGLQLLFYSVGIGQISSEVPQNLSASRPQDRQFILSSKKLLLSDSGFYLCAWSPGVRGYTFGSGTRLTVV.

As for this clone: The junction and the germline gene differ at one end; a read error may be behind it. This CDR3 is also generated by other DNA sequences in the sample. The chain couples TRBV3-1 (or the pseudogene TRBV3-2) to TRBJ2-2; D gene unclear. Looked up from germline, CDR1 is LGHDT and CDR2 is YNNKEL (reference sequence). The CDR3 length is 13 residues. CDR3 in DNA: TGTGCTAGCAGCCCCAACATTGCCGGGGAGCTGTTTTTT. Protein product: CASSPNIAGELFF.

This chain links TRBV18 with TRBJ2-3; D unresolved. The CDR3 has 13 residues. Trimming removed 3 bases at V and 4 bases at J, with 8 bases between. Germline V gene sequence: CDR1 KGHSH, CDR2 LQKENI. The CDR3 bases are TGTGCCAGCTCACCTGTGTTATCAGATACGCAGTATTTT. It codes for CASSPVLSDTQYF. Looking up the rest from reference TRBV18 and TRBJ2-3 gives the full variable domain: NAGVMQNPRHLVRRRGQEARLRCSPMKGHSHVYWYRQLPEEGLKFMVYLQKENIIDESGMPKERFSAEFPKEGPSILRIQQVVRGDSAAYFCASSPVLSDTQYFGPGTRLTVL.

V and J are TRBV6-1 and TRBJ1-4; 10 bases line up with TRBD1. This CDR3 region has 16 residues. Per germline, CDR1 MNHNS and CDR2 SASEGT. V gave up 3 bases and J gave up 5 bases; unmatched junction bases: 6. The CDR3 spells CASSDGQGVGNEKLFF. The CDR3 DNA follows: TGTGCCAGCAGTGACGGACAGGGGGTTGGGAATGAAAAACTGTTTTTT.

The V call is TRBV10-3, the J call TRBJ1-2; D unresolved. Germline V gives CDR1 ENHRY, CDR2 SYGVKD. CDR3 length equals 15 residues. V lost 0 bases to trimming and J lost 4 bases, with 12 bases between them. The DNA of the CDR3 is TGTGCCATCAGTGAGTCGATAAGAAGCTCCTATGGCTACACCTTC. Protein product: CAISESIRSSYGYTF.

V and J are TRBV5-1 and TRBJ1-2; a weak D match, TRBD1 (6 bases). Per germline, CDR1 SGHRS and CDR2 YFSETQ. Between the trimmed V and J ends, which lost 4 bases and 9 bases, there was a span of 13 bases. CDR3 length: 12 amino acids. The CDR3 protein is CASSLRQDRYTF. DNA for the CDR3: TGCGCCAGCAGCCTCCGACAGGACCGCTACACCTTC.

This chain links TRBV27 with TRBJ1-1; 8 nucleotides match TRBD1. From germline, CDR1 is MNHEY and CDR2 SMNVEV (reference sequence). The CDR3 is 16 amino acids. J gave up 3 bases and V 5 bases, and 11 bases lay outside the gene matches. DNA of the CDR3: TGTGCCAGCAGTGGAAACGGCAGGGGGCGGTACACTGAAGCTTTCTTT. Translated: CASSGNGRGRYTEAFF.

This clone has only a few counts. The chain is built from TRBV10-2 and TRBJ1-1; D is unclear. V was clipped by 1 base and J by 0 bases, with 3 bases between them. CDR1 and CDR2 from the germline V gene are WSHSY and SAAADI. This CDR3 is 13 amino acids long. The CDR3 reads CASSEWLNTEAFF. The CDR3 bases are TGCGCCAGCAGTGAGTGGCTGAACACTGAAGCTTTCTTT.